What follows are 15 T cell receptor beta chains derived from one specimen sequenced in a study of T-cell memory formation after mild COVID-19 listed by TCRdb under 2021. Library method: 5' RACE. The sequencer listed for this sample is Illumina NovaSeq 6000. TCRdb trimmed the raw reads at Q25, called clones with MiXCR and kept productive beta chains. Rows are combined by CDR3 protein, so each entry shows the most common genes and DNA. The sample records about 340,000 distinct CDR3 sequences, 20% to 25% of which are singletons. Clones ranked in the top ten supply approximately 22% of the sample. What was sequenced was PBMCs or a T cell subset sorted from them (not recorded which). Receptor source: a man aged 18 to 29 who had mild COVID-19 (a few samples of this study predate the infection). The sample titles of this study are shuffled in the database, so cell type and time point are left out; the donor was told from shared clones.

The sample holds a few counts of this clonotype. The chain couples TRBV7-2 to TRBJ2-1; D is undetermined. Trimming left V 0 bases short and J 9 bases short, with 9 bases between. Germline lookup yields CDR1 SGHTA and CDR2 FQGNSA. The CDR3 runs 13 residues. In DNA form, the CDR3 reads TGTGCCAGCAGCTTAGCCATGGGCAGTGAGCAGTTCTTC. It encodes CASSLAMGSEQFF.

The chain employs TRBV7-6 and TRBJ1-5; possibly TRBD1 for D (6 bases). The CDR3 contains 14 residues. V lost 4 bases and J lost 9, with 16 bases in between. Germline CDR1 and CDR2: SGHVS and FNYEAQ. CDR3: CASSSDRYSGPQHF. The CDR3 region has the DNA TGTGCCAGCAGCTCCGACAGGTATTCGGGGCCCCAGCATTTT.

The gene calls are TRBV6-1 and TRBJ1-2, with D tentatively TRBD1 (6 bases). Germline values: CDR1 MNHNS, CDR2 SASEGT. The V end lost 5 bases, the J end lost 4 bases, and 11 bases lay between the germline ends. This CDR3 contains 13 residues. CDR3 sequence (DNA): TGTGCCAGCAGTATTACAGGGTTCTATGGCTACACCTTC. Amino acids: CASSITGFYGYTF.

This clonotype occurred a few times. The rearrangement uses TRBV7-2 and TRBJ2-1, with 10 bases that match TRBD2. CDR1 SGHTA and CDR2 FQGNSA come from the germline V gene. V was pared by 3 bases and J by 9 bases, with 8 bases of the junction left unmatched. CDR3 length equals 15 residues. As DNA, the CDR3 is TGTGCCAGCAGCTTTAGTGCTAGCGGGGGCGTTGAGCAGTTCTTC. Protein: CASSFSASGGVEQFF.

This clonotype was seen a handful of times. The CDR3 DNA reads as TGCAGTGCAGTGCCCCTGGGACGAGAGACCCAGTACTTC. Residues: CSAVPLGRETQYF. The chain is built from TRBV20-1 and TRBJ2-5; possibly TRBD1 or TRBD2 for D (5 bases each). From germline, CDR1 is DFQATT and CDR2 SNEGSKA (reference sequence). V was clipped by 6 bases and J by 4 bases, with 15 bases between them. The CDR3 loop spans 13 amino acids.

This clonotype was counted between two and nine times. The chain carries TRBV27 and TRBJ2-7; the D gene is possibly TRBD2 (6 bases). V was shortened by 2 bases and J by 6 bases, with 11 bases between the two germline ends. The CDR3 has 13 residues. Germline loops: CDR1 MNHEY, CDR2 SMNVEV (reference sequence). The CDR3 protein is CASSLLRGTEQYV. The DNA for the CDR3 is TGTGCCAGCAGTTTACTACGGGGGACCGAGCAGTACGTC.

The gene calls are TRBV27 and TRBJ2-3; D might be TRBD1 (6 bases). The length of the CDR3 is 12 residues. The germline gives CDR1 MNHEY, CDR2 SMNVEV (reference sequence). V lost 5 bases, J lost 3 bases, and 6 bases lay in between. The CDR3 DNA is TGTGCCAGCAGTGGGACAACAGATACGCAGTATTTT. Its translation: CASSGTTDTQYF.

This clonotype was observed a handful of times. The chain links TRBV5-1 to TRBJ2-5, with D perhaps given as TRBD1 or TRBD2 (5 bases each). The CDR3 loop spans 14 amino acids. Germline V gene lookup returns CDR1 SGHRS and CDR2 YFSETQ. V was cut by 0 bases and J by 4 bases, with 10 bases left in between. The CDR3 bases are TGCGCCAGCAGCTTGGATCCGGGGCTAGAGACCCAGTACTTC. This translates into CASSLDPGLETQYF.

V gene TRBV28 combines with J gene TRBJ1-4; D is uncertain. Germline values: CDR1 MDHEN, CDR2 SYDVKM. V dropped 10 bases and J dropped 3 bases, with 18 bases sitting between them. This CDR3 has 15 residues. The CDR3 spells CATAPPGFANEKLFF. For the CDR3, the DNA is TGTGCCACCGCACCTCCCGGATTTGCTAATGAAAAACTGTTTTTT.

The V gene is TRBV24-1, the J gene TRBJ2-2; no clear D. V shed 6 bases and J shed 8 bases, with 9 bases lying between them. CDR1 is KGHDR and CDR2 is SFDVKD in the germline V gene. There are 12 residues in the CDR3. In DNA form, the CDR3 reads TGTGCCACCAGTTCTTGGACGGGGGAGCTGTTTTTT. Translated, it gives CATSSWTGELFF.

This chain connects TRBV5-1 to TRBJ2-2, with 7 bases fitting TRBD2. After removal of 4 bases from V and 3 bases from J, the junction contained 3 bases not matched to a gene. The CDR3 length is 14 residues. Per germline, CDR1 SGHRS and CDR2 YFSETQ. CDR3 DNA: TGCGCCAGCAGCCTTGGACTAGACACCGGGGAGCTGTTTTTT. Protein sequence: CASSLGLDTGELFF.

CDR3 amino acids: CASSLGGRGGDEEQYF. The CDR3 coding sequence is TGTGCCAGCAGCTTAGGGGGCCGTGGCGGGGACGAAGAGCAGTACTTC. The J gene is TRBJ2-7, the V gene TRBV7-7; TRBD2 might be the D (6 bases). Germline CDR1 and CDR2: SSHAT and FNYEAQ (reference sequence). This CDR3 spans 16 amino acids. Deletions cut 1 base from V and 7 bases from J, with 20 bases between.

This clonotype was observed many times. This chain links TRBV7-2 with TRBJ2-3; D gene unclear. V was trimmed by 3 bases and J by 1 base, leaving 5 bases between them. The CDR3 has 13 residues. Germline-derived CDR1 and CDR2 are SGHTA and FQGNSA. CDR3 DNA: TGTGCCAGCAGCTTCCGCGGCACAGATACGCAGTATTTT. Translated: CASSFRGTDTQYF.

This clonotype came up a few times. This chain's CDR3 is CSARGVTKQYF. The CDR3 DNA is TGCAGTGCTAGAGGGGTGACTAAGCAGTATTTT. This chain uses TRBV20-1 with TRBJ2-3, with D maybe TRBD2 (5 bases). V gave up 1 base and J gave up 11 bases, with 10 bases separating them. CDR3 length: 11 amino acids. Looked up from germline, CDR1 is DFQATT and CDR2 is SNEGSKA (reference sequence).

The V call is TRBV14, the J call TRBJ2-1; 8 bases match TRBD2. The CDR3 is made up of 16 amino acids. V trimming: 4 bases; J trimming: 2 bases; junction bases outside the gene matches: 7. Germline CDR1 SGHDN, CDR2 FVKESK. The CDR3 region is CASSPQGRGAYNEQFF. The CDR3 coding sequence is TGTGCCAGCAGCCCACAAGGGCGGGGGGCCTACAATGAGCAGTTCTTC.